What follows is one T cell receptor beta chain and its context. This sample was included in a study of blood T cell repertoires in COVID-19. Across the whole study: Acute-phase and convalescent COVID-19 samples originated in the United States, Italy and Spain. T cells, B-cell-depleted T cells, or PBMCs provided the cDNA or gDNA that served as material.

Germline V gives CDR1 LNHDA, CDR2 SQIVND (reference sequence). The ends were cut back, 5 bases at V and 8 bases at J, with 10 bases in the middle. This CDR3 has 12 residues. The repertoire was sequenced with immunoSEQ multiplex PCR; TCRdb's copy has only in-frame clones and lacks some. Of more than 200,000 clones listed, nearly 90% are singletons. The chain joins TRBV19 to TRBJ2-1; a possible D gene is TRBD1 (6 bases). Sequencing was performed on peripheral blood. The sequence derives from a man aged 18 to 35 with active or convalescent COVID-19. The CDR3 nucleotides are TGTGCCAGTAGTGCCAGGGGCCATGAGCAGTTCTTC. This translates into CASSARGHEQFF.